This paragraph covers one TCR beta chain sequence. Its antigen remains unknown. In CD8 memory, CD45RO+ cells were put together with CCR7-negative CD45RA+ TemRA cells. Trimming shortened V by 3 bases and J by 0 bases, and 5 bases separated the two germline ends. Germline V CDR1 and CDR2: WSHSY, SAAADI. CDR3 length: 13 residues. Original methodology: ImmunoSEQ gave junction-only sequences without quality scores, so filtering differed. TCRdb's copy holds only in-frame clones and misses some; the assay was immunoSEQ multiplex PCR. The D gene and trimming were derived from the DNA, and the V and J assignments and clone size from that table. The data show about 320,000 clones, around 87% seen once. This specimen belongs to a study of shared clonotypes between healthy human individuals. Study-wide results and limits: Non-shared clonotypes were found to have lower generation probabilities than the clonotypes that were shared by all four of the sorted-subset donors.

The chain has TRBV10-2 and TRBJ2-5; D call uncertain. The TCR comes from a man between 18 and 35 years old in good health. Sequences were obtained from memory CD8+ T cells sorted from blood. Subset specified: CD45RO+ cells pooled with CCR7-negative TemRA cells. The CDR3 loop is CASSDSNQETQYF. CDR3 nucleotides: TGCGCCAGCAGTGACAGTAACCAAGAGACCCAGTACTTC.